The 9 T cell receptor beta chains below were found in one sample sequenced in a study of Ad26.COV2.S vaccination and SARS-CoV-2 variants. This sample's treatment: roughly 18 received Ad26.COV2.S at low or high dose, single or two shots; 5 received placebo; per-sample allocation not given. Repertoires come from day 63 after the first vaccine or placebo injection. TCRdb keeps only in-frame clones here, not all; method: immunoSEQ multiplex PCR. The table shows approximately 300,000 clones, with around 83% occurring only once. Sequencing used peripheral blood, obtained in a trial of Ad26.COV2.S vaccine versus placebo. Receptors were obtained from a person between 18 and 65 years old who received the Ad26.COV2.S COVID-19 vaccine or a placebo.

V gene TRBV4-1 combines with J gene TRBJ1-4; TRBD1 might be the D (5 bases). Germline CDR1 MGHRA, CDR2 YSYEKL. This CDR3 has 16 amino acids. Trimming took 4 bases from V and 0 from J, leaving 12 bases between them. The CDR3 region has the DNA TGCGCCAGCAGCCGTGGGGCGACTGCAACTAATGAAAAACTGTTTTTT. Protein: CASSRGATATNEKLFF.

The chain employs TRBV9 and TRBJ1-5; D ambiguous. The CDR3 covers 14 residues. CDR1 and CDR2 from the germline V gene are SGDLS and YYNGEE. The V end was cut by 0 bases, the J end by 2 bases, with 6 bases between. CDR3 in amino acids: CASSVGTRNQPQHF. CDR3 bases: TGTGCCAGCAGCGTAGGCACACGCAATCAGCCCCAGCATTTT.

This clone has only one observation. For the CDR3, the DNA is TGCGCCAGCAGCCTGGGACAGTTAAATGAAAAACTGTTTTTT. Translation gives CASSLGQLNEKLFF. The V call is TRBV5-1, the J call TRBJ1-4; the match to TRBD1 covers 7 bases. CDR1 SGHRS and CDR2 YFSETQ come from the germline V gene. V gave up 4 bases and J gave up 5 bases; unmatched junction bases: 5. The CDR3 consists of 14 residues. Complete variable domain (other parts from reference TRBV5-1 and TRBJ1-4): KAGVTQTPRYLIKTRGQQVTLSCSPISGHRSVSWYQQTPGQGLQFLFEYFSETQRNKGNFPGRFSGRQFSNSRSEMNVSTLELGDSALYLCASSLGQLNEKLFFGSGTQLSVL.

V is TRBV30 and J is TRBJ2-7, with a weak D call TRBD2 (6 bases). V was clipped by 4 bases and J by 3 bases, with 19 bases between them. CDR1 is GTSNPN and CDR2 is SVGIG in the germline V gene (reference sequence). The CDR3 contains 15 residues. CDR3: CAWMGQEGWDYEQYF. CDR3 DNA: TGTGCCTGGATGGGCCAGGAGGGATGGGACTACGAGCAGTACTTC.

This clone appeared a few times. The J gene is TRBJ2-3, the V gene TRBV6-1; 7 bases agree with TRBD1. CDR1 and CDR2 from the germline V gene are MNHNS and SASEGT. J lost 1 base, V lost 2 bases, and 3 bases had no gene match. The length of the CDR3 is 15 residues. The CDR3 bases are TGTGCCAGCAGTGAATTTACAGGGGGCACAGATACGCAGTATTTT. It is translated as CASSEFTGGTDTQYF.

This clone was counted ten times or more. J is TRBJ1-6 and V is TRBV7-6; 9 bases agree with TRBD1. The germline V gene encodes CDR1 SGHVS and CDR2 FNYEAQ. The CDR3 runs to 15 residues. The V gene end was trimmed by 2 bases and the J gene end by 5 bases; junction bases not matched to a gene: 1. CDR3 in DNA: TGTGCCAGCAGCTTAAGACAGGGGGATAATTCACCCCTCCACTTT. It codes for CASSLRQGDNSPLHF.

This clone was seen a single time. The chain carries TRBV4-1 and TRBJ2-1, with 8 positions matching TRBD1. The V gene end was trimmed by 3 bases and the J gene end by 0 bases; junction bases not matched to a gene: 7. Germline-derived CDR1 and CDR2 are MGHRA and YSYEKL. The CDR3 spans 17 residues. The CDR3 sequence is CASSHQDRGPSYNEQFF. The CDR3 nucleotides read TGCGCCAGCAGCCACCAAGACAGGGGCCCCTCCTACAATGAGCAGTTCTTC.

The CDR3 DNA sequence: TGTGCCAGCAGCTTAGAAAGGGGGTTGACATCGACTAACTATGGCTACACCTTC. Its protein is CASSLERGLTSTNYGYTF. V usage is TRBV7-2 and J usage is TRBJ1-2; D is possibly TRBD1 (6 bases). In germline, CDR1 is SGHTA, CDR2 FQGNSA. The CDR3 covers 18 residues. V was pared by 1 base and J by 0 bases, with 18 bases between. Based on the CDR3 plus reference TRBV7-2 and TRBJ1-2, the full variable domain is GAGVSQSPSNKVTEKGKDVELRCDPISGHTALYWYRQSLGQGLEFLIYFQGNSAPDKSGLPSDRFSAERTGGSVSTLTIQRTQQEDSAVYLCASSLERGLTSTNYGYTFGSGTRLTVV.

This clone was counted between two and nine times. This chain joins TRBV5-6 and TRBJ1-3, with 9 positions matching TRBD1. Per germline, CDR1 SGHDT and CDR2 YYEEEE. This CDR3 region has 16 residues. Trimming removed 0 bases from V and 8 bases from J; junction bases left unmatched: 9. The CDR3 DNA sequence: TGTGCCAGCAGCTTGGGGACAGGGGCTCTCATTGACACCATATATTTT. It encodes CASSLGTGALIDTIYF.